This is a list of T cell receptor beta chains from one sample in a study of shared clonotypes between healthy human individuals. The data were produced by immunoSEQ multiplex PCR, yet TCRdb's version contains in-frame clones alone and is incomplete. The sample consists of 1,500,000 or so clones, approximately 98.5% of them appearing once. Material: naive CD4+ T cells sorted from blood. The receptors were gathered from a man under 40 in good health. The CDR3 runs from the conserved cysteine through the conserved F or W. Each record gives: D gene, clone size, CDR3 length, V gene, J gene, CDR3 protein, CDR3 DNA. A D gene is named only where the DNA matches it firmly. Size is stated for part of the rows, as once, few or many counts, or as a class when the clone is expanded.

>TRBD1|-|18|TRBV10-3|TRBJ1-5
CAISEYGTGQGGNQPQHF
TGTGCCATCAGTGAGTACGGGACAGGCCAGGGCGGCAATCAGCCCCAGCATTTT
>TRBD1|-|11|TRBV29-1|TRBJ2-3
CSVGQGERQYF
TGCAGCGTAGGACAGGGCGAGCGGCAGTATTTT
>-|-|15|TRBV2|TRBJ1-5
CASSEYDRLGQPQHF
TGTGCCAGCAGTGAGTATGACAGGCTCGGTCAGCCCCAGCATTTT
>TRBD2|-|15|TRBV6-6|TRBJ2-7
CASKRDSGGTYEQYF
TGTGCCAGCAAAAGAGACAGCGGGGGGACCTACGAGCAGTACTTC
>-|-|15|TRBV15|TRBJ1-3
CATSRGHDPGNTIYF
TGTGCCACCAGCAGAGGGCACGACCCTGGAAACACCATATATTTT
>TRBD1|-|15|TRBV2|TRBJ1-5
CASSEFQGGVQPQHF
TGTGCCAGCAGTGAATTTCAGGGGGGGGTCCAGCCCCAGCATTTT
>TRBD1|-|16|TRBV6-5|TRBJ2-7
CASSYQGTGYPHEQYF
TGTGCCAGCAGTTACCAGGGGACAGGGTATCCCCACGAGCAGTACTTC
>-|-|17|TRBV10-3|TRBJ2-1
CAISESRTEASYNEQFF
TGTGCCATCAGTGAGTCGAGGACCGAAGCTTCCTACAATGAGCAGTTCTTC
>-|-|13|TRBV5-4|TRBJ2-5
CASSSPGQETQYF
TGTGCCAGCAGCTCCCCGGGTCAAGAGACCCAGTACTTC
>-|once|11|TRBV7-2|TRBJ1-5
CASSFRGPQHF
TGTGCCAGCAGCTTCCGGGGGCCCCAGCATTTT
>TRBD2|-|15|TRBV6-5|TRBJ2-1
CASTVAGASFNEQFF
TGTGCCAGCACCGTAGCGGGAGCTAGCTTCAATGAGCAGTTCTTC
>-|-|15|TRBV25-1|TRBJ1-2
CASSELGGPNYGYTF
TGTGCCAGCAGTGAGCTGGGGGGGCCGAACTATGGCTACACCTTC
>TRBD2|-|15|TRBV28|TRBJ2-7
CASSFLAGGAYEQYF
TGTGCCAGCAGTTTCTTAGCGGGAGGAGCTTACGAGCAGTACTTC
>-|-|16|TRBV11-2|TRBJ2-7
CASSLAVGVYFSEQYF
TGTGCCAGCAGCTTAGCGGTGGGGGTCTATTTCTCCGAGCAGTACTTC
>-|-|16|TRBV7-9|TRBJ1-5
CASSKPGPSQRQPQHF
TGTGCCAGCAGCAAACCGGGCCCCTCCCAAAGGCAGCCCCAGCATTTT
>TRBD1|-|13|TRBV2|TRBJ2-7
CAIRRDRAHEQYF
TGTGCCATTCGCCGGGACAGGGCCCACGAGCAGTACTTC
>-|-|14|TRBV5-1|TRBJ2-5
CASTKGGYQETQYF
TGCGCCAGCACCAAAGGCGGGTACCAAGAGACCCAGTACTTC
>-|-|14|TRBV10-1|TRBJ2-7
CASSGSTGSEEQYF
TGCGCCAGCAGTGGCTCAACAGGGTCGGAAGAGCAGTACTTC
>TRBD1|-|15|TRBV27|TRBJ2-7
CASSPRTGRSYEQYF
TGTGCCAGCAGTCCTCGGACAGGGCGATCCTACGAGCAGTACTTC
>TRBD1|-|15|TRBV2|TRBJ2-5
CASSAGTGPAGTQYF
TGTGCCAGCAGTGCCGGGACAGGGCCAGCAGGGACCCAGTACTTC
>-|-|11|TRBV30|TRBJ2-7
CAWERAGRRYF
TGTGCCTGGGAGCGAGCCGGCAGGCGGTACTTC
>-|-|14|TRBV29-1|TRBJ2-1
CSVVARLSYNEQFF
TGCAGCGTTGTCGCGCGGCTCTCCTACAATGAGCAGTTCTTC
>TRBD1|-|17|TRBV2|TRBJ2-4
CASSSRTGTGAKNIQYF
TGTGCCAGCAGTTCTCGTACCGGGACAGGAGCCAAAAACATTCAGTACTTC
>TRBD2|-|13|TRBV28|TRBJ2-7
CASRTSASYEQYF
TGTGCCAGCCGGACTAGCGCCTCCTACGAGCAGTACTTC
>-|-|14|TRBV18|TRBJ2-1
CASSPNGSYNEQFF
TGTGCCAGCTCCCCCAATGGCTCCTACAATGAGCAGTTCTTC
>-|-|14|TRBV5-4|TRBJ1-2
CASSLLEINYGYTF
TGTGCCAGCAGCTTACTAGAGATTAACTATGGCTACACCTTC
>-|few|12|TRBV5-1|TRBJ2-3
CASSLGADTQYF
TGCGCCAGCAGCTTGGGGGCAGATACGCAGTATTTT
>-|-|15|TRBV14|TRBJ2-7
CASSQQRAEIYEQYF
TGTGCCAGCAGCCAACAAAGAGCGGAGATCTACGAGCAGTACTTC
>TRBD1|-|14|TRBV6-1|TRBJ2-3
CASPDRARTDTQYF
TGTGCCAGCCCGGACAGGGCACGCACAGATACGCAGTATTTT
>-|-|15|TRBV4-1|TRBJ1-4
CASSQTGTSFEKLFF
TGCGCCAGCAGTCAAACCGGGACATCATTTGAAAAACTGTTTTTT
>-|-|13|TRBV5-4|TRBJ2-1
CASSPGTYNEQFF
TGTGCCAGCAGCCCCGGGACCTACAATGAGCAGTTCTTC
>-|-|11|TRBV14|TRBJ2-5
CASSGGETQYF
TGTGCCAGCTCCGGAGGAGAGACCCAGTACTTC
>-|-|14|TRBV27|TRBJ1-5
CASSFRDSNQPQHF
TGTGCCAGCAGTTTCCGGGACAGCAATCAGCCCCAGCATTTT
>-|-|14|TRBV25-1|TRBJ1-5
CASSGQGIGQPQHF
TGTGCCAGCAGTGGGCAGGGCATAGGTCAGCCCCAGCATTTT
>-|-|15|TRBV28|TRBJ2-1
CASSGGTQSYNEQFF
TGTGCCAGCAGTGGGGGGACACAGTCCTACAATGAGCAGTTCTTC
>TRBD1|-|14|TRBV30|TRBJ1-5
CAWSVQGGDQPQHF
TGTGCCTGGAGTGTTCAGGGGGGGGATCAGCCCCAGCATTTT
>TRBD2|-|13|TRBV13|TRBJ2-3
CASGRGDTDTQYF
TGTGCCAGCGGCCGGGGGGACACAGATACGCAGTATTTT
>-|-|13|TRBV7-3|TRBJ2-1
CASSPSPHNEQFF
TGTGCCAGCAGCCCTAGCCCACACAATGAGCAGTTCTTC
>TRBD1|-|14|TRBV5-1|TRBJ2-4
CASSRTGDQNIQYF
TGCGCCAGCAGCCGGACAGGGGATCAAAACATTCAGTACTTC
>TRBD2|-|15|TRBV5-1|TRBJ2-7
CATSAGGRRFDEQYF
TGCGCCACCTCTGCGGGGGGCCGACGCTTCGACGAGCAGTACTTC
>-|-|16|TRBV30|TRBJ2-7
CAWTRPRDRSLDEQYF
TGTGCCTGGACCCGACCCCGGGACCGGAGTTTGGACGAGCAGTACTTC
>TRBD1|-|16|TRBV7-8|TRBJ2-5
CASSLRQGWGGETQYF
TGTGCCAGCAGCCTGAGACAGGGGTGGGGTGGGGAGACCCAGTACTTC
>-|-|12|TRBV5-1|TRBJ2-5
CASSNLTQAQYF
TGCGCCAGCAGTAACCTCACACAGGCCCAGTACTTC
>TRBD2|-|17|TRBV15|TRBJ2-1
CATSRDRIAGGYNEQFF
TGTGCCACCAGCAGAGATCGTATAGCGGGAGGATACAATGAGCAGTTCTTC
>-|-|13|TRBV28|TRBJ1-2
CASLGAFRYGYTF
TGTGCCAGCCTGGGAGCTTTCCGCTATGGCTACACCTTC
>TRBD1|-|14|TRBV18|TRBJ2-1
CASSQLDRESEQFF
TGTGCCAGCTCACAACTCGACAGGGAATCTGAGCAGTTCTTC
>-|once|13|TRBV27|TRBJ1-1
CASSRRENTEAFF
TGTGCCAGCAGCCGAAGAGAGAACACTGAAGCTTTCTTT
>TRBD1|-|16|TRBV5-6|TRBJ1-4
CASSLQGAITNEKLFF
TGTGCCAGCAGCCTACAGGGGGCGATAACTAATGAAAAACTGTTTTTT
>-|-|12|TRBV28|TRBJ1-1
CASSLENTEAFF
TGTGCCAGCAGTTTAGAAAACACTGAAGCTTTCTTT
>-|-|15|TRBV5-1|TRBJ1-5
CASSLGAASNQPQHF
TGCGCCAGCAGCCTAGGTGCGGCCTCCAATCAGCCCCAGCATTTT
>-|-|15|TRBV2|TRBJ2-7
CASIPIRGTPYEQYF
TGTGCCAGCATCCCAATTCGGGGAACACCCTACGAGCAGTACTTC
>TRBD2|-|17|TRBV7-2|TRBJ2-1
CASNQIGGRSPYNEQFF
TGTGCCAGCAACCAGATTGGCGGGAGATCCCCCTACAATGAGCAGTTCTTC